The 13 T cell receptor beta chains in this list originate from one sample, sequenced in a study of T cell repertoires in cytomegalovirus infection. TCRdb re-called the reads through MiXCR, storing one row per CDR3 protein. The table records 700,000 to 950,000 distinct CDR3 sequences, about 33% of them present only once. The antigens these receptors bind are not known. The source was cultured CD8+ T cells from PBMCs, collected from culture after CMV antigen stimulation. Receptors originate from a human donor in good health (CMV status not recorded). Some clones in this sample may be carry-over from other donors' samples.

The J gene is TRBJ2-3, the V gene TRBV6-5; D is unresolved. The CDR3 loop spans 14 amino acids. Trimming shortened V by 8 bases and J by 0 bases, and 12 bases separated the two germline ends. Per the germline V gene, CDR1 is MNHEY and CDR2 is SVGAGI. CDR3 sequence reads: CASRRPGSTDTQYF. CDR3 nucleotides: TGTGCCAGCCGCCGGCCCGGGAGCACAGATACGCAGTATTTT.

V is TRBV11-3 and J is TRBJ2-3; 9 nucleotides agree with TRBD1. The germline gives CDR1 SGHNT, CDR2 YENEEA. After removal of 0 bases from V and 2 bases from J, the junction contained 3 bases not matched to a gene. The CDR3 consists of 16 residues. The CDR3 DNA is TGTGCCAGCAGCTTAGAGGGGACAGGGCTCACAGATACGCAGTATTTT. This encodes CASSLEGTGLTDTQYF.

The chain combines TRBV6-1 with TRBJ1-2; D unresolved. The CDR3 consists of 14 residues. CDR1 MNHNS and CDR2 SASEGT come from the germline V gene. The ends were cut back, 3 bases at V and 4 bases at J, with 12 bases in the middle. CDR3 coding DNA: TGTGCCAGCAGTGACTGGACGCCAGTCTATGGCTACACCTTC. This sequence encodes CASSDWTPVYGYTF.

The chain couples TRBV15 to TRBJ1-5; D perhaps matches TRBD1 (5 bases). CDR1 is LNHNV and CDR2 is YYDKDF in the germline V gene (reference sequence). V gave up 3 bases and J gave up 1 base, with 13 bases separating them. The CDR3 spans 16 residues. CDR3 region: CATSSDEGTSNQPQHF. CDR3 nucleotide sequence: TGTGCCACCAGCAGTGATGAAGGGACCAGCAATCAGCCCCAGCATTTT. The full variable domain, with the rest looked up from reference TRBV15 and TRBJ1-5, is DAMVIQNPRYQVTQFGKPVTLSCSQTLNHNVMYWYQQKSSQAPKLLFHYYDKDFNNEADTPDNFQSRRPNTSFCFLDIRSPGLGDTAMYLCATSSDEGTSNQPQHFGDGTRLSIL.

This clonotype has ten or more counts. The genes are TRBV4-1 and TRBJ2-6; D uncertain. There are 16 residues in the CDR3. With 1 base removed from V and 0 bases from J, the gap between germline ends came to 7 bases. Per germline, CDR1 MGHRA and CDR2 YSYEKL. The CDR3 spells CASSQGLYSGANVLTF. In nucleotides, the CDR3 is TGCGCCAGCAGCCAAGGTCTCTACTCTGGGGCCAACGTCCTGACTTTC.

Notes on this clonotype: A much larger clone lies one base from this, so it may be a read error. CDR3 region: CASSRGTGDGYTF. In nucleotides, the CDR3 is TGTGCCAGCAGCCGAGGGACAGGGGATGGCTACACCTTC. V is TRBV7-4 and J is TRBJ1-2; 10 positions match TRBD1. With 5 bases clipped from V and 6 bases from J, the junction kept 3 bases outside the gene matches. Germline V gene sequence: CDR1 SGHVT, CDR2 SQSDAQ. This CDR3 region has 13 residues.

This clonotype was picked up many times. The chain employs TRBV4-1 and TRBJ1-2; D remains ambiguous. CDR3 length equals 11 residues. Germline CDR1 reads MGHRA; CDR2 reads YSYEKL. Trimming removed 0 bases from V and 7 bases from J, with 3 bases in between. The CDR3: CASSQEGGYTF. Written as DNA, the CDR3 is TGCGCCAGCAGCCAAGAGGGTGGCTACACCTTC.

This rearrangement joins TRBV12-3 or TRBV12-4 to TRBJ2-3, with D tentatively TRBD1 or TRBD2 (5 bases each). V was clipped by 7 bases and J by 1 base, with 9 bases between them. This CDR3 is 13 amino acids long. DNA for the CDR3: TGTGCCAGCAACGGGGCTGGCACAGATACGCAGTATTTT. Its protein product is CASNGAGTDTQYF.

This clonotype has just a few counts. V usage is TRBV28 and J usage is TRBJ1-6; D not resolved. The germline V gene has CDR1 MDHEN and CDR2 SYDVKM. The CDR3 has 12 residues. Trimming left V 4 bases short and J 13 bases short, with 11 bases between. This CDR3 reads CASSYPGGPLHF. CDR3 nucleotide sequence: TGTGCCAGCAGTTACCCGGGTGGCCCCCTCCACTTT.

The chain links TRBV29-1 to TRBJ1-1; D may be TRBD1 (5 bases). This CDR3 region has 13 residues. Germline assignment: CDR1 SQVTM and CDR2 ANQGSEA. The V end lost 4 bases, the J end lost 3 bases, and 12 bases lay between the germline ends. The CDR3, as DNA: TGCAGCGTTGCGGAGGGGTCTTACACTGAAGCTTTCTTT. Its translation is CSVAEGSYTEAFF. Drawing the rest from reference TRBV29-1 and TRBJ1-1, the complete variable domain is SAVISQKPSRDICQRGTSLTIQCQVDSQVTMMFWYRQQPGQSLTLIATANQGSEATYESGFVIDKFPISRPNLTFSTLTVSNMSPEDSSIYLCSVAEGSYTEAFFGQGTRLTVV.

The V gene is TRBV7-6, the J gene TRBJ2-3, with TRBD2 matching over 12 bases. The V segment lost 3 bases and the J segment 0 bases; nucleotides outside the gene matches: 7. Germline V gene data show CDR1 as SGHVS and CDR2 as FNYEAQ. The CDR3 covers 18 residues. CDR3 sequence: CASSFRLAGGPSTDTQYF. CDR3 nucleotides: TGTGCCAGCAGCTTTCGTCTAGCGGGGGGGCCGAGCACAGATACGCAGTATTTT.

Points on this clonotype: This CDR3 is missing its conserved last phenylalanine or tryptophan, likely due to a read error. The DNA is left out, because the CDR3 cannot be placed on it with certainty; the CDR3 is given as TCRdb lists it. The chain couples TRBV7-6 to TRBJ2-5; TRBD2 is taken as the D call from the table, unchecked against the DNA. CDR1 and CDR2 (germline): SGHVS, FNYEAQ. The CDR3 spans 14 amino acids, including both terminal residues. Here the CDR3 reads CASSSPGLHTHLVS.

This chain links TRBV7-2 with TRBJ2-7, with D possibly being TRBD1 (5 bases). With 2 bases removed from V and 3 bases from J, the gap between germline ends came to 11 bases. CDR1 and CDR2 (germline): SGHTA, FQGNSA. The CDR3 runs 14 residues. CDR3 loop: CASSLRGGHYEQYV. The CDR3 DNA reads as TGTGCCAGCAGCTTAAGGGGCGGACACTACGAGCAGTACGTC.